This T cell receptor beta chain was retrieved from a study of control samples from healthy donors and cancer patients. Sequencing was performed with immunoSEQ multiplex PCR; in TCRdb, only in-frame clones are kept and a portion is missing. The sample lists tens of thousands of clones, about 92% occurring once. The CDR3 runs to 11 residues. Germline-derived CDR1 and CDR2 are SGHAT and FQNNGV. Trimming pared 1 base from V and 8 bases from J, leaving 5 bases between. This clonotype was obtained from a middle-aged man with colorectal cancer. Sequencing was performed on PBMCs. The chain uses TRBV11-2 and TRBJ1-1; D not resolved. In DNA form, the CDR3 reads TGTGCCAGCAGCTTAGTAGTCGAAGCTTTCTTT. It is translated as CASSLVVEAFF.